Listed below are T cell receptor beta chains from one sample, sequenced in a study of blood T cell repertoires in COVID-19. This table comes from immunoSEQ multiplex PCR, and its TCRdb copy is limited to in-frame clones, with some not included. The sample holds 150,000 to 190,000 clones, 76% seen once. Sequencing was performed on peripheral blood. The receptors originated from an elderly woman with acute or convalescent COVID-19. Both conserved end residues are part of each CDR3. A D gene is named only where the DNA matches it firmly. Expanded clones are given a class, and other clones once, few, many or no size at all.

cdr3_nt: TGTGCCAGCAACGGGGGATCGGGCACTGAAGCTTTCTTT
cdr3_aa: CASNGGSGTEAFF
clone_size: NA
v_call: TRBV28
d_call: NA
j_call: TRBJ1-1

cdr3_nt: TGTGCCAGCAGCGTACAAGGCGGCTACGAGCAGTACTTC
cdr3_aa: CASSVQGGYEQYF
clone_size: once
v_call: TRBV5-5
d_call: NA
j_call: TRBJ2-7

cdr3_nt: TGTGCCAGCAGCCCCCAGGGGATCGGAGCCTACGAGCAGTACTTC
cdr3_aa: CASSPQGIGAYEQYF
clone_size: NA
v_call: TRBV7-2
d_call: NA
j_call: TRBJ2-7

cdr3_nt: TGTGCCAGCAGCTGGGACAGGAAAACAGATACGCAGTATTTT
cdr3_aa: CASSWDRKTDTQYF
clone_size: NA
v_call: TRBV14
d_call: TRBD1
j_call: TRBJ2-3

cdr3_nt: TGTGCCAGCGGTGGCCGTAGCACAGATACGCAGTATTTT
cdr3_aa: CASGGRSTDTQYF
clone_size: few
v_call: TRBV9
d_call: NA
j_call: TRBJ2-3

cdr3_nt: TGCGCCAGCAGCTTGGTTCGCGGGGGGTCAGCCACAGATACGCAGTATTTT
cdr3_aa: CASSLVRGGSATDTQYF
clone_size: NA
v_call: TRBV5-1
d_call: TRBD2
j_call: TRBJ2-3

cdr3_nt: TGCGCCAGCAGCGGAATAGCGGGGAGCACAGATACGCAGTATTTT
cdr3_aa: CASSGIAGSTDTQYF
clone_size: NA
v_call: TRBV5-1
d_call: TRBD2
j_call: TRBJ2-3

cdr3_nt: TGTGCCAGCAGCGGAGATGTGGAAATAAGCGAGCAGTACTTC
cdr3_aa: CASSGDVEISEQYF
clone_size: NA
v_call: TRBV7-9
d_call: NA
j_call: TRBJ2-7

cdr3_nt: TGTGCCAGCAGCCCAGCCCTCGGGACTAGCGGGAGCCTCACAGATACGCAGTATTTT
cdr3_aa: CASSPALGTSGSLTDTQYF
clone_size: NA
v_call: TRBV5-8
d_call: TRBD2
j_call: TRBJ2-3

cdr3_nt: TGTGCCAGCAGTGAATGGGGCCGGAACACTGAAGCTTTCTTT
cdr3_aa: CASSEWGRNTEAFF
clone_size: NA
v_call: TRBV25-1
d_call: NA
j_call: TRBJ1-1

cdr3_nt: TGTGCCAGCAGCTCCCGGGACAGGGAGGGCTACACCTTC
cdr3_aa: CASSSRDREGYTF
clone_size: NA
v_call: TRBV7-9
d_call: TRBD1
j_call: TRBJ1-2

cdr3_nt: TGCGCCAGCAGGATTTCTCCGGGACTAGCGCAAGGCACAGATACGCAGTATTTT
cdr3_aa: CASRISPGLAQGTDTQYF
clone_size: NA
v_call: TRBV5-1
d_call: TRBD2
j_call: TRBJ2-3

cdr3_nt: TGCGCCAGCAGCTTGGATACAGGCAAGCAGTACTTC
cdr3_aa: CASSLDTGKQYF
clone_size: once
v_call: TRBV5-1
d_call: NA
j_call: TRBJ2-7

cdr3_nt: TGTGCCAGCAGTGGACAGGGGGCACCGATGAACACTGAAGCTTTCTTT
cdr3_aa: CASSGQGAPMNTEAFF
clone_size: NA
v_call: TRBV27
d_call: TRBD1
j_call: TRBJ1-1

cdr3_nt: TGTGCCAGTAGTAGAACCGGGACAGATAATTCACCCCTCCACTTT
cdr3_aa: CASSRTGTDNSPLHF
clone_size: few
v_call: TRBV19
d_call: TRBD1
j_call: TRBJ1-6

cdr3_nt: TGTGCCAGTAGCCCACCCCGGGACAGGGGGCGTTACGGCTACACCTTC
cdr3_aa: CASSPPRDRGRYGYTF
clone_size: NA
v_call: TRBV19
d_call: TRBD1
j_call: TRBJ1-2

cdr3_nt: TGTGCCAGCACTTTACTAGCGGGGAGTTTGGGGACCGGGGAGCTGTTTTTT
cdr3_aa: CASTLLAGSLGTGELFF
clone_size: NA
v_call: TRBV13
d_call: TRBD2
j_call: TRBJ2-2

cdr3_nt: TGTGCCAGCAGCCGCAGCGTGAACAGGGGGCGAGGCTACACCTTC
cdr3_aa: CASSRSVNRGRGYTF
clone_size: NA
v_call: TRBV27
d_call: TRBD1
j_call: TRBJ1-2

cdr3_nt: TGTGCCAGCAGCGTAGCGGGGGCTAGGGGAGATACGCAGTATTTT
cdr3_aa: CASSVAGARGDTQYF
clone_size: NA
v_call: TRBV7-9
d_call: TRBD2
j_call: TRBJ2-3

cdr3_nt: TGTGCCAGCAGCTTGACAGGGGGAGGTGGCTACACCTTC
cdr3_aa: CASSLTGGGGYTF
clone_size: NA
v_call: TRBV5-5
d_call: TRBD1
j_call: TRBJ1-2

cdr3_nt: TGTGCCAGTAGTCCCGGGTTATTCAATCAGCCCCAGCATTTT
cdr3_aa: CASSPGLFNQPQHF
clone_size: few
v_call: TRBV19
d_call: NA
j_call: TRBJ1-5

cdr3_nt: TGTGCCTGGAGCCCGAATTCGGCGAACACCGGGGAGCTGTTTTTT
cdr3_aa: CAWSPNSANTGELFF
clone_size: NA
v_call: TRBV30
d_call: NA
j_call: TRBJ2-2

cdr3_nt: TGTGCCACCTCAGGGGGCTATGGCTACACCTTC
cdr3_aa: CATSGGYGYTF
clone_size: few
v_call: TRBV2
d_call: TRBD1
j_call: TRBJ1-2

cdr3_nt: TGCAGCGTTTTTGACAGGACCAAAAACATTCAGTACTTC
cdr3_aa: CSVFDRTKNIQYF
clone_size: once
v_call: TRBV29-1
d_call: NA
j_call: TRBJ2-4

cdr3_nt: TGTGCCAGCAGCGTGAGGGAGGGCTCCTACAATGAGCAGTTCTTC
cdr3_aa: CASSVREGSYNEQFF
clone_size: NA
v_call: TRBV9
d_call: TRBD2
j_call: TRBJ2-1

cdr3_nt: TGTGCCAGCAGCTTCGCGGACAGACTTAACTATGGCTACACCTTC
cdr3_aa: CASSFADRLNYGYTF
clone_size: NA
v_call: TRBV13
d_call: NA
j_call: TRBJ1-2

cdr3_nt: TGTGCCAGCAGCCAAGGGCCGCAGGGGGCCAGCTATGGCTACACCTTC
cdr3_aa: CASSQGPQGASYGYTF
clone_size: once
v_call: TRBV4-2
d_call: TRBD1
j_call: TRBJ1-2

cdr3_nt: TGTGCCAGCAGTTGGAGGACTACTCATAACCAAGAGACCCAGTACTTC
cdr3_aa: CASSWRTTHNQETQYF
clone_size: NA
v_call: TRBV5-6
d_call: NA
j_call: TRBJ2-5

cdr3_nt: TGTGCCAGCAGTTATCGAGGGAATGAGCAGTTCTTC
cdr3_aa: CASSYRGNEQFF
clone_size: NA
v_call: TRBV27
d_call: NA
j_call: TRBJ2-1

cdr3_nt: TGTGCCAGCAGCTCCTCCGGGACTAGGAAGAACACCGGGGAGCTGTTTTTT
cdr3_aa: CASSSSGTRKNTGELFF
clone_size: NA
v_call: TRBV7-3
d_call: TRBD2
j_call: TRBJ2-2

cdr3_nt: TGTGCCAGCAGGATCGACAGGGGGCGTCTTTCCGAGCAGTACTTC
cdr3_aa: CASRIDRGRLSEQYF
clone_size: NA
v_call: TRBV6-5
d_call: TRBD1
j_call: TRBJ2-7

cdr3_nt: TGTGCTAGTGGCCCCCGGGATCTCAGCAATCAGCCCCAGCATTTT
cdr3_aa: CASGPRDLSNQPQHF
clone_size: few
v_call: TRBV12-5
d_call: NA
j_call: TRBJ1-5

cdr3_nt: TGTGCCTGGAGCGCGGACTCTAATGAAAAACTGTTTTTT
cdr3_aa: CAWSADSNEKLFF
clone_size: NA
v_call: TRBV30
d_call: NA
j_call: TRBJ1-4

cdr3_nt: TGTGCCAGCAGCCCCTGGGAGGGGGGCGAGAACACCGGGGAGCTGTTTTTT
cdr3_aa: CASSPWEGGENTGELFF
clone_size: NA
v_call: TRBV5-4
d_call: NA
j_call: TRBJ2-2

cdr3_nt: TGTGCCAGCAGCTTTACTAGCGGGAGTACGGCCTACGAGCAGTACTTC
cdr3_aa: CASSFTSGSTAYEQYF
clone_size: NA
v_call: TRBV7-2
d_call: TRBD2
j_call: TRBJ2-7

cdr3_nt: TGTGCCAGCAGCCAGGCCGGGGTCGTCTACGAGCAGTACTTC
cdr3_aa: CASSQAGVVYEQYF
clone_size: NA
v_call: TRBV7-2
d_call: NA
j_call: TRBJ2-7

cdr3_nt: TGTGCCAGCAGCCCGGGGACAGGGAATGCTGAAAAACTGTTTTTT
cdr3_aa: CASSPGTGNAEKLFF
clone_size: NA
v_call: TRBV4-2
d_call: TRBD1
j_call: TRBJ1-4

cdr3_nt: TGTGCCAGCAGCCTCCGAGGTCAGCCCCAGCATTTT
cdr3_aa: CASSLRGQPQHF
clone_size: NA
v_call: TRBV7-2
d_call: NA
j_call: TRBJ1-5

cdr3_nt: TGTGCCAGCAGCCTCGACAGAACTAATGAAAAACTGTTTTTT
cdr3_aa: CASSLDRTNEKLFF
clone_size: NA
v_call: TRBV7-9
d_call: NA
j_call: TRBJ1-4

cdr3_nt: TGTGCCAGCAGCCCCATCAGCGTCAATCAGCCCCAGCATTTT
cdr3_aa: CASSPISVNQPQHF
clone_size: NA
v_call: TRBV7-9
d_call: NA
j_call: TRBJ1-5

cdr3_nt: TGTGCCAGCAGCCCGAGAGGGACTACCGGAGGTGCCTACGAGCAGTACTTC
cdr3_aa: CASSPRGTTGGAYEQYF
clone_size: NA
v_call: TRBV7-9
d_call: TRBD2
j_call: TRBJ2-7

cdr3_nt: TGTGCCAGCGGGGGGACAGGGCCATCACCCCTCCACTTT
cdr3_aa: CASGGTGPSPLHF
clone_size: NA
v_call: TRBV6-5
d_call: TRBD1
j_call: TRBJ1-6

cdr3_nt: TGTGCCAGCTCGGGAGGGCTTACTGAAAAACTGTTTTTT
cdr3_aa: CASSGGLTEKLFF
clone_size: NA
v_call: TRBV2
d_call: NA
j_call: TRBJ1-4

cdr3_nt: TGTGCCAACGCCCCGGAGGGCTATCCTAAATACGAGCAGTACTTC
cdr3_aa: CANAPEGYPKYEQYF
clone_size: once
v_call: TRBV19
d_call: NA
j_call: TRBJ2-7

cdr3_nt: TGTGCCAGCTCATCCACGGCCCAACAGGGCCGGGAGACCCAGTACTTC
cdr3_aa: CASSSTAQQGRETQYF
clone_size: NA
v_call: TRBV18
d_call: NA
j_call: TRBJ2-5

cdr3_nt: TGTGCCTGGAGTGTCCCTCTAGGGGATGGGGCCAACGTCCTGACTTTC
cdr3_aa: CAWSVPLGDGANVLTF
clone_size: NA
v_call: TRBV30
d_call: NA
j_call: TRBJ2-6

cdr3_nt: TGTGCCAGCAGTTTAGGGGCAGGCTATGGCTACACCTTC
cdr3_aa: CASSLGAGYGYTF
clone_size: NA
v_call: TRBV12-3/TRBV12-4
d_call: NA
j_call: TRBJ1-2

cdr3_nt: TGCGCCAGCAGCCAAGATCTGGGACAGGGTATCAATCAGCCCCAGCATTTT
cdr3_aa: CASSQDLGQGINQPQHF
clone_size: NA
v_call: TRBV4-1
d_call: TRBD1
j_call: TRBJ1-5

cdr3_nt: TGTGCCAGCAGCGTAGCCCCCTCCGCCGGGGGCTCTGGAAACACCATATATTTT
cdr3_aa: CASSVAPSAGGSGNTIYF
clone_size: NA
v_call: TRBV9
d_call: NA
j_call: TRBJ1-3